Detailed here is one T cell receptor beta chain. This specimen comes from a study of cytomegalovirus exposure and HLA in healthy donors. Trimming at V came to 6 bases and at J to 7 bases, leaving 11 bases not matched to a gene. From germline, CDR1 is LNHDA and CDR2 SQIVND (reference sequence). The CDR3 runs to 15 residues. The primer mix had 60 Vbeta and 13 Jbeta primers. Sequencing was performed with immunoSEQ multiplex PCR; in TCRdb, only in-frame clones are kept and a portion is missing. Seen here are approximately 110,000 clones, 78% observed once, and the top ten hold less than 4.5%. The V and J genes are TRBV19 and TRBJ1-5; 8 bases map to TRBD1. The TCR originated in a man in his forties in good health and CMV-seronegative. The sample comprised PBMCs. The CDR3 nucleotides read TGTGCCAGTAGAACAGGGGAAGGGGACAGGCAGCCCCAGCATTTT. Translating gives CASRTGEGDRQPQHF.